Here is one TCR beta chain with its context. The protocol was immunoSEQ multiplex PCR, while the TCRdb copy is restricted to in-frame clones and leaves out a portion. The sample contains approximately 37,000 clones, approximately 86% of which appear only once. These data are taken from a study of blood T cell repertoires in COVID-19. Trimming cost V 6 bases and J 6 bases, with 8 bases left between them. CDR3 length equals 11 residues. Material: peripheral blood. The gene calls are TRBV12-3 or TRBV12-4 and TRBJ1-1, with D unclear. This sequence originates from a man aged 45-65 years in a cohort sampled during active COVID-19. The CDR3 region is CASSPGAEAFF. In DNA form, the CDR3 reads TGTGCCAGCAGCCCTGGAGCTGAAGCTTTCTTT.